The table lists the clone carrying this T cell receptor (beta chain) with a few counts. The antigen is undetermined. The junction differs from germline at one of its ends, possibly a read error. This entry comes from a study of T cells in Graves' hyperthyroidism and ophthalmopathy. Background on the study: Peripheral blood sampling occurred at initial diagnosis, before any treatment.

Findings of the study overall: Peripheral blood also featured most of the thyroid clonotypes expanded above 0.001.

Germline V gene lookup returns CDR1 ENHRY and CDR2 SYGVKD. The CDR3 has 13 amino acids. Amplified regions were TCR beta CDR3 sequences from RNA transcripts. The TCR CDR3 first-round RT-PCR relied on the HTBI primer set. TCRdb reanalysed the multiplex PCR reads using MiXCR and keeps one entry per CDR3 protein. Among nearly 750,000 distinct CDR3 sequences listed, over 35% were seen once. Hyperthyroidism in the patients, aged 18 to 65, was newly diagnosed and under 2 months in duration. The source of this sequence is a middle-aged woman with Graves' hyperthyroidism. The chain uses TRBV10-3 and TRBJ2-2, with 7 bases identical to TRBD1. The sequencing input was blood. CDR3 protein: CATSETGTGELFF. The CDR3 nucleotides read TGTGCCACCAGTGAGACAGGGACCGGGGAGCTGTTTTTT.